The rows below give T cell receptor beta chains drawn from one sample of a study of shared clonotypes between healthy human individuals. Clones were read by immunoSEQ multiplex PCR, and TCRdb kept only the in-frame ones, dropping some. Found here are around 2.1 million clones, approximately 96% of them singletons; the top ten hold less than 0.15%. Sequencing used naive CD4+ T cells sorted from blood. The origin of the receptors is a man between 18 and 35 years old in good health. Each CDR3 is given with its conserved first and last residue. Fields, in order: V gene, J gene, CDR3 protein.

TRBV6-1	TRBJ2-7	CASSDSSSYEQYF
TRBV7-8	TRBJ2-2	CASSFQGAHTGELFF
TRBV6-1	TRBJ1-2	CASRSFSGTYGYTF
TRBV15	TRBJ2-2	CATSRWGGELFF
TRBV10-2	TRBJ2-2	CAIRAGTTVGELFF
TRBV2	TRBJ1-1	CASSEAGRREAFF
TRBV7-8	TRBJ2-4	CASSVQGAKNIQYF
TRBV5-1	TRBJ1-2	CASSFLDNYGYTF
TRBV7-2	TRBJ2-1	CASSSHPGLINEQFF
TRBV2	TRBJ1-4	CASRDSGKLFF
TRBV5-6	TRBJ1-6	CASSFEDRDNSPLHF
TRBV5-1	TRBJ2-7	CASSPTGGFVYEQYF
TRBV19	TRBJ1-1	CASTARGPNTEAFF
TRBV7-2	TRBJ2-3	CASSFFTSTDTQYF
TRBV4-1	TRBJ1-5	CASSQGYSNQPQHF
TRBV4-1	TRBJ1-2	CASSQETGGTGYYGYTF